These 31 T cell receptor beta chains were sequenced from one sample in a study of blood T cell repertoires in COVID-19. Assay used: immunoSEQ multiplex PCR; TCRdb lists only in-frame clones, some missing. The table lists some 97,000 clones, approximately 89% of them singletons. The specimen sequenced was peripheral blood. These receptors were collected from a man aged 55 to 70 with acute or convalescent COVID-19.

This clone appeared a few times. The genes are TRBV15 and TRBJ1-2; 8 nucleotides line up with TRBD1. Trimming took 1 base from V and 2 from J; bases not matched to a gene: 6. Looked up from germline, CDR1 is LNHNV and CDR2 is YYDKDF (reference sequence). The CDR3 spans 16 residues. The CDR3 DNA reads TGTGCCACCAGCAGAGTTCGTAGACAGGGGAACTATGGCTACACCTTC. Its protein is CATSRVRRQGNYGYTF.

The chain employs TRBV30 and TRBJ1-1, with D unresolved. The germline CDR1 and CDR2 sequences are GTSNPN and SVGIG (reference sequence). Trimming removed 5 bases from V and 1 base from J, with 11 bases in between. This CDR3 comprises 13 residues. The CDR3 DNA reads TGTGCCTGGGGGCTAGAACGGAACACTGAAGCTTTCTTT. Its protein product is CAWGLERNTEAFF.

This clone appeared a single time. This sequence joins TRBV3-1 (or the pseudogene TRBV3-2) and TRBJ2-7; the match to TRBD2 covers 11 bases. Germline CDR1 LGHDT, CDR2 YNNKEL (reference sequence). V was clipped by 4 bases and J by 3 bases; unmatched bases: 14. The CDR3 has 18 residues. CDR3 residues: CASSRGTSGSLHGYEQYF. The CDR3, as DNA: TGTGCCAGCAGCCGAGGGACTAGCGGATCCCTGCACGGCTACGAGCAGTACTTC.

The table lists this clone with a count of one. The gene calls are TRBV28 and TRBJ1-4; 7 bases are a match to TRBD1. After removal of 6 bases from V and 7 bases from J, the junction contained 8 bases not matched to a gene. The CDR3 has 14 amino acids. Germline V gene data show CDR1 as MDHEN and CDR2 as SYDVKM. This CDR3 reads CASRPTGTVEKLFF. CDR3 nucleotide sequence: TGTGCCAGCAGGCCGACAGGGACCGTTGAAAAACTGTTTTTT.

V and J are TRBV18 and TRBJ2-2; D is perhaps TRBD2 (6 bases). V lost 3 bases and J lost 6, with 14 bases in between. The CDR3 contains 15 residues. In germline, CDR1 is KGHSH, CDR2 LQKENI. For the CDR3, the DNA is TGTGCCAGCTCACCTAGCGGCGAGAGCGCCGGGGAGCTGTTTTTT. Translating gives CASSPSGESAGELFF.

V is TRBV7-8 and J is TRBJ2-2, with TRBD2 matching 8 bases. The V gene's germline CDR1 is SGHVS and CDR2 FQNEAQ. CDR3 length equals 16 residues. J gave up 3 bases and V 5 bases, and 8 bases lay outside the gene matches. The CDR3 DNA is TGTGCCAGCAGCGTCGCGGCTAGCGGGTACACCGGGGAGCTGTTTTTT. It specifies CASSVAASGYTGELFF.

V is TRBV2 and J is TRBJ2-1; TRBD2 matches at 8 bases. The CDR3 runs 13 residues. Germline values: CDR1 SNHLY, CDR2 FYNNEI. Losses at the gene ends were 7 bases for V and 3 bases for J; bases not matched to a gene: 2. CDR3 amino acids: CASTGGNYNEQFF. CDR3 bases: TGTGCCAGCACGGGAGGGAACTACAATGAGCAGTTCTTC.

The chain links TRBV10-3 to TRBJ1-1, with 9 nucleotides matching TRBD1. CDR3 length: 14 residues. Germline V CDR1 and CDR2: ENHRY, SYGVKD. V was pared by 4 bases and J by 6 bases, with 6 bases of the junction left unmatched. CDR3 bases: TGTGCCATCAGTGGCCGGGACAGGGCCGCTGAAGCTTTCTTT. Its translation: CAISGRDRAAEAFF.

The rearrangement joins TRBV6-5 to TRBJ1-6, with D unresolved. The CDR3 has 12 residues. Germline V gene lookup returns CDR1 MNHEY and CDR2 SVGAGI. Trimming took 8 bases from V and 5 from J, leaving 7 bases between them. CDR3 sequence (DNA): TGTGCCAGCGGGCTTAATAATTCACCCCTCCACTTT. It translates to CASGLNNSPLHF.

This chain links TRBV28 with TRBJ2-7, with D possibly matching TRBD1 (6 bases). CDR1 is MDHEN, CDR2 SYDVKM, per germline. Trimming removed 9 bases from V and 2 bases from J, with 26 bases in between. The CDR3 spans 17 residues. The CDR3 region is CASGGQSSGHPPYEQYF. In DNA form, the CDR3 reads TGTGCCAGTGGGGGCCAAAGCTCGGGACACCCTCCCTACGAGCAGTACTTC.

The chain uses TRBV19 and TRBJ1-2; D possibly corresponds to TRBD1 (6 bases). V shed 3 bases and J shed 4 bases, with 12 bases lying between them. CDR1 and CDR2 (germline): LNHDA, SQIVND (reference sequence). This CDR3 comprises 14 residues. The CDR3 DNA is TGTGCCAGTAGTATTTCAGGGGCCCTCTATGGCTACACCTTC. It specifies CASSISGALYGYTF.

The rearrangement uses TRBV7-2 and TRBJ1-6; D is unclear. Trimming shortened V by 8 bases and J by 7 bases, and 12 bases separated the two germline ends. Looked up from germline, CDR1 is SGHTA and CDR2 is FQGNSA. The CDR3 covers 13 residues. CDR3 residues: CASLGTPNSPLHF. The CDR3, as DNA: TGTGCCAGCCTGGGCACCCCCAATTCACCCCTCCACTTT.

The chain couples TRBV30 to TRBJ1-3; weak D call: TRBD1 (5 bases). CDR3 length: 13 amino acids. V lost 4 bases, J lost 3 bases, and 10 bases lay in between. Germline-derived CDR1 and CDR2 are GTSNPN and SVGIG (reference sequence). CDR3: CAWILDSGNTIYF. DNA of the CDR3: TGTGCCTGGATTTTAGACAGTGGAAACACCATATATTTT.

This chain links TRBV19 with TRBJ1-1; possible D gene TRBD1, 5 bases. The CDR3 runs to 14 residues. Deletions cut 2 bases from V and 1 base from J, with 8 bases between. Germline CDR1 reads LNHDA; CDR2 reads SQIVND (reference sequence). CDR3 loop: CASSITGANTEAFF. CDR3 DNA: TGTGCCAGTAGTATAACTGGGGCGAACACTGAAGCTTTCTTT. The full variable domain, its missing parts supplied by reference TRBV19 and TRBJ1-1, is DGGITQSPKYLFRKEGQNVTLSCEQNLNHDAMYWYRQDPGQGLRLIYYSQIVNDFQKGDIAEGYSVSREKKESFPLTVTSAQKNPTAFYLCASSITGANTEAFFGQGTRLTVV.

For the CDR3, the DNA is TGTGCCAGTAGTATTCGACTAGCGGGCATCTCCTACGAGCAGTACTTC. Translated, it gives CASSIRLAGISYEQYF. J is TRBJ2-7 and V is TRBV19; 10 bases fit TRBD2. This CDR3 is 16 amino acids long. Germline CDR1 reads LNHDA; CDR2 reads SQIVND (reference sequence). Losses at the gene ends were 3 bases for V and 0 bases for J; bases not matched to a gene: 5. The complete variable domain, with remaining parts taken from reference TRBV19 and TRBJ2-7, reads DGGITQSPKYLFRKEGQNVTLSCEQNLNHDAMYWYRQDPGQGLRLIYYSQIVNDFQKGDIAEGYSVSREKKESFPLTVTSAQKNPTAFYLCASSIRLAGISYEQYFGPGTRLTVT.

This clone appeared a single time. The V gene is TRBV19, the J gene TRBJ2-1, with 7 bases identical to TRBD1. Germline CDR1 is LNHDA and CDR2 is SQIVND (reference sequence). The length of the CDR3 is 15 residues. The junction had 6 bases not matched to a gene; V was cut back by 7 bases and J by 0 bases. The CDR3 coding sequence is TGTGCCAGTACCCCGACAGGGAGCTCCTACAATGAGCAGTTCTTC. Its translation is CASTPTGSSYNEQFF.

This chain uses TRBV2 with TRBJ2-3; 13 bases line up with TRBD2. Trimming cost V 6 bases and J 7 bases; bases outside gene matches: 7. Germline V lookup: CDR1 SNHLY, CDR2 FYNNEI. CDR3 length: 15 amino acids. CDR3 amino acids: CASSGTSGDPYTQYF. The CDR3 DNA is TGTGCCAGCAGCGGGACTAGCGGGGACCCATATACGCAGTATTTT.

V gene TRBV12-3 or TRBV12-4 combines with J gene TRBJ1-5; D is perhaps TRBD1 (5 bases). Trimming left V 3 bases short and J 4 bases short, with 7 bases between. This CDR3 has 13 residues. The CDR3 DNA is TGTGCCAGCAGTTTTTCAGGGAATCAGCCCCAGCATTTT. As protein: CASSFSGNQPQHF.

The chain recombines TRBV9 with TRBJ2-1, with TRBD1 matching 12 bases. CDR1 is SGDLS, CDR2 YYNGEE, per germline. There are 15 residues in the CDR3. The trim removed 4 bases at V and 8 bases at J, leaving 7 bases unmatched. CDR3 nucleotides: TGTGCCAGCAGCCCCCGGGACAGGGGGCGCGATGAGCAGTTCTTC. This translates into CASSPRDRGRDEQFF. The whole variable domain, remainder taken from reference TRBV9 and TRBJ2-1, is DSGVTQTPKHLITATGQRVTLRCSPRSGDLSVYWYQQSLDQGLQFLIQYYNGEERAKGNILERFSAQQFPDLHSELNLSSLELGDSALYFCASSPRDRGRDEQFFGPGTRLTVL.

The chain uses TRBV2 and TRBJ1-1; D ambiguous. This CDR3 region has 11 residues. V lost 5 bases, J lost 11 bases, and 12 bases lay in between. CDR1 and CDR2 from the germline V gene are SNHLY and FYNNEI. The CDR3 region is CASSLKSHAFF. CDR3 sequence (DNA): TGTGCCAGCAGTCTTAAGAGCCACGCTTTCTTT.

V and J are TRBV28 and TRBJ2-7, with 15 positions matching TRBD2. CDR3 length: 19 residues. V shed 3 bases and J 2 bases; nucleotides not matched to a gene: 11. Per germline, CDR1 MDHEN and CDR2 SYDVKM. Here the CDR3 DNA reads TGTGCCAGCAGTTTGTCCGGGACTAGCGGGGGGATGGCGCCCTACGAGCAGTACTTC. It yields the protein CASSLSGTSGGMAPYEQYF.

The V gene is TRBV3-1 (or the pseudogene TRBV3-2), the J gene TRBJ2-1; 11 nucleotides line up with TRBD2. V lost 4 bases and J lost 6; bases outside the gene matches: 2. CDR1 and CDR2 (germline): LGHDT, YNNKEL (reference sequence). The CDR3 runs to 14 residues. The CDR3 DNA is TGTGCCAGCAGCCTAGCGGGAGGGGTCAATGAGCAGTTCTTC. It is translated as CASSLAGGVNEQFF.

The chain uses TRBV5-4 and TRBJ1-4; TRBD1 aligns across 8 bases. The CDR3 covers 15 residues. The V gene end was trimmed by 0 bases and the J gene end by 6 bases; junction bases not matched to a gene: 4. Germline V gene lookup returns CDR1 SGHNT and CDR2 YYREEE (reference sequence). In DNA, the CDR3 is TGTGCCAGCAGCTTGGACCCAGGGGGCGATGAAAAACTGTTTTTT. Translated, it gives CASSLDPGGDEKLFF.

The chain joins TRBV28 to TRBJ1-5; D gene unclear. This CDR3 spans 15 amino acids. The germline gives CDR1 MDHEN, CDR2 SYDVKM. V was pared by 6 bases and J by 7 bases, with 19 bases between. The CDR3 loop reads CASRSRISQFQPQHF. For the CDR3, the DNA is TGTGCCAGCAGGTCTAGGATCTCCCAGTTCCAGCCCCAGCATTTT. Filled out from reference TRBV28 and TRBJ1-5, the complete variable domain reads DVKVTQSSRYLVKRTGEKVFLECVQDMDHENMFWYRQDPGLGLRLIYFSYDVKMKEKGDIPEGYSVSREKKERFSLILESASTNQTSMYLCASRSRISQFQPQHFGDGTRLSIL.

V usage is TRBV3-1 (or the pseudogene TRBV3-2) and J usage is TRBJ1-2; 7 nucleotides align to TRBD1. Germline loops: CDR1 LGHDT, CDR2 YNNKEL (reference sequence). The CDR3 has 15 amino acids. The trim removed 4 bases at V and 3 bases at J, leaving 8 bases unmatched. CDR3 DNA: TGTGCCAGCAGCCGGAGTACTGGGACAGACTATGGCTACACCTTC. Amino acids: CASSRSTGTDYGYTF.

This chain joins TRBV30 and TRBJ2-5; TRBD2 aligns across 8 bases. Looked up from germline, CDR1 is GTSNPN and CDR2 is SVGIG (reference sequence). V gave up 0 bases and J gave up 2 bases; unmatched junction bases: 2. This CDR3 contains 14 residues. CDR3 DNA sequence: TGTGCCTGGAGTGTAACTAGCGGACAAGAGACCCAGTACTTC. It encodes CAWSVTSGQETQYF.

The chain joins TRBV11-2 to TRBJ2-7; D is unresolved. Germline assignment: CDR1 SGHAT and CDR2 FQNNGV. V was pared by 1 base and J by 1 base, with 11 bases between. The length of the CDR3 is 15 residues. The CDR3 reads CASSLVSYGSYEQYV. Here the CDR3 DNA reads TGTGCCAGCAGCTTAGTCTCCTACGGTTCCTACGAGCAGTACGTC.

V usage is TRBV4-2 and J usage is TRBJ2-2, with 8 nucleotides matching TRBD2. After removal of 3 bases from V and 4 bases from J, the junction contained 13 bases not matched to a gene. The CDR3 spans 18 residues. Germline-derived CDR1 and CDR2 are LGHNA and YNFKEQ. The DNA for the CDR3 is TGTGCCAGCAGCCAGGAGCTTTCGGGAGGGTTGCTCACCGGGGAGCTGTTTTTT. Translation gives CASSQELSGGLLTGELFF.

The rearrangement uses TRBV19 and TRBJ2-3, with 8 bases that match TRBD2. Losses at the gene ends were 4 bases for V and 4 bases for J; bases not matched to a gene: 16. This CDR3 contains 18 residues. CDR1 is LNHDA, CDR2 SQIVND, per germline (reference sequence). The CDR3 loop reads CASSTAGGRRSNPDTQYF. CDR3 coding DNA: TGTGCCAGTAGTACTGCGGGGGGTCGCCGTTCCAACCCAGATACGCAGTATTTT. The entire variable domain, with the rest obtained from reference TRBV19 and TRBJ2-3, is as follows: DGGITQSPKYLFRKEGQNVTLSCEQNLNHDAMYWYRQDPGQGLRLIYYSQIVNDFQKGDIAEGYSVSREKKESFPLTVTSAQKNPTAFYLCASSTAGGRRSNPDTQYFGPGTRLTVL.

This sequence joins TRBV5-1 and TRBJ2-3; 7 bases align to TRBD2. With V trimmed by 1 base and J by 0 bases, 11 bases remained unmatched. The length of the CDR3 is 18 residues. Looked up from germline, CDR1 is SGHRS and CDR2 is YFSETQ. The CDR3, as DNA: TGCGCCAGCAGCTTGAGGGCTAGCGGTTGGGGTAGCACAGATACGCAGTATTTT. Amino acids: CASSLRASGWGSTDTQYF.

The chain has TRBV9 and TRBJ2-3; tentative D call: TRBD2 (5 bases). Trimming left V 0 bases short and J 8 bases short, with 10 bases between. Germline assignment: CDR1 SGDLS and CDR2 YYNGEE. This CDR3 has 13 residues. For the CDR3, the DNA is TGTGCCAGCAGCGTAGGGGAGTGGGGTACGCAGTATTTT. Its translation: CASSVGEWGTQYF.